The T cell receptor (beta chain) under discussion was sequenced for a study of metastatic and nonmetastatic thyroid tumors. At the level of the study: From malignant and benign thyroid patients, repertoires in blood and in tumor or nodule tissue were compared.

Methods used by the authors: A classifier of distant metastasis in papillary thyroid cancer was built from CDR3 differences (across clinicopathological groups). Using MiXCR, TCRdb reanalyzed the PCR reads. In this record, the V and J calls reflect TCRdb's handling and not the investigators' own analysis. The data show tens of thousands of clones, with approximately 18% seen just once and around 5.9% held by the top ten. This clone came up a few times. Its antigen remains unidentified. One end of the junction fails to match germline, which may point to a read error. No patient received treatment before thyroid surgery. The CDR3 is 16 amino acids. General study results and limits: In both blood and tumor samples, TCR beta diversity was reported significantly higher for malignant than benign nodules.

The origin of this receptor is a male donor with papillary thyroid cancer or a benign thyroid nodule (not recorded which). Some clones in this sample may be carry-over from other donors' samples. The sample taken for sequencing was blood. The V gene is TRBV12-3 or TRBV12-4, the J gene TRBJ1-5; 8 nucleotides match TRBD1. This chain's CDR3 is CASSVRGPRGDQTQHF. The DNA for the CDR3 is TGTGCCAGCAGTGTCAGGGGGCCCCGTGGCGATCAGACCCAGCATTTT.